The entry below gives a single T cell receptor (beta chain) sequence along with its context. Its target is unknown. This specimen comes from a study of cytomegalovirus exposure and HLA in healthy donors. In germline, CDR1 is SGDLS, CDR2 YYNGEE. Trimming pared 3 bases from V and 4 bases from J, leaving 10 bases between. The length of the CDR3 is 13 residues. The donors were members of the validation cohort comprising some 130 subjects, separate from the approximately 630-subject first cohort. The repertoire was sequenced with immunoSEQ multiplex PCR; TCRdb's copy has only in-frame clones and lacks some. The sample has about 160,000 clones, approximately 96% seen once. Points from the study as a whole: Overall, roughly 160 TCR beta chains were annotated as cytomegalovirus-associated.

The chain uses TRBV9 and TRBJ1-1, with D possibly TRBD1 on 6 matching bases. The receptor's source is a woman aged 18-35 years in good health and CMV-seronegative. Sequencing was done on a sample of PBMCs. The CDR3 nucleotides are TGTGCCAGCAGCGGTGGACAGCCCACTGAAGCTTTCTTT. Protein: CASSGGQPTEAFF.